The 16 T cell receptor beta chains below were found in one sample sequenced in a study of T-cell reconstitution after alpha-beta-depleted transplantation in children. TCRbeta library preparation incorporated unique molecular identifiers. TCRdb used MiXCR to reprocess the PCR reads, holding one entry per CDR3 protein. Altogether about 870,000 distinct CDR3 sequences are present, roughly 15% being singletons, with the ten largest covering approximately 5%. Here the sequenced sample was PBMCs, mostly from graft donor cells, taken 360 days after TCRalphabeta/CD19-depleted stem cell transplant. The receptors were gathered from a male patient younger than 18 who had a stem cell transplant for acute lymphoblastic leukemia, so the T cells may come from the graft donor.

The V call is TRBV20-1, the J call TRBJ2-3; tentatively, D is TRBD1 (6 bases). Trimming took off 6 bases at V and 6 bases at J, with 16 bases between the two ends. The CDR3 is 13 amino acids. Germline V gene data show CDR1 as DFQATT and CDR2 as SNEGSKA (reference sequence). Written as DNA, the CDR3 is TGCAGTGCGGCAGGGGTTATGGCGGATACGCAGTATTTT. This gives the protein CSAAGVMADTQYF.

J is TRBJ2-5 and V is TRBV5-1; D is tentatively TRBD1 or TRBD2 (5 bases each). Germline V gives CDR1 SGHRS, CDR2 YFSETQ. The CDR3 is 15 amino acids. Trimming took 4 bases from V and 5 from J, leaving 18 bases between them. The chain's CDR3 is CASSVSPQGEETQYF. The CDR3 nucleotides read TGCGCCAGCAGCGTTAGCCCACAAGGGGAGGAGACCCAGTACTTC.

A few counts support this clonotype. V is TRBV12-3 or TRBV12-4 and J is TRBJ2-3, with 8 nucleotides matching TRBD2. The CDR3 runs 16 residues. J lost 2 bases, V lost 3 bases, and 7 bases had no gene match. As DNA, the CDR3 is TGTGCCAGCAGTTTCTCCGGGACTAGGGCCACAGATACGCAGTATTTT. This encodes CASSFSGTRATDTQYF.

With regard to this clonotype: One end of the junction fails to match germline, which may point to a read error. The chain combines TRBV20-1 with TRBJ2-3; D perhaps matches TRBD2 (6 bases). Germline V gives CDR1 DFQATT, CDR2 SNEGSKA (reference sequence). The CDR3 has 17 residues. The DNA of the CDR3 is TGCTGTGCTAGAGATGTGGAGGGCCGCCGCAGCACAGATACGCAGTATTTT. Protein sequence: CCARDVEGRRSTDTQYF.

This clonotype was detected many times. The chain is built from TRBV29-1 and TRBJ2-3; D is ambiguous. Germline CDR1 is SQVTM and CDR2 is ANQGSEA. V lost 0 bases, J lost 3 bases, and 10 bases lay in between. The CDR3 has 14 residues. CDR3 sequence: CSVEDTGFTDTQYF. The DNA for the CDR3 is TGCAGCGTTGAAGACACCGGGTTTACAGATACGCAGTATTTT.

This clonotype was seen a handful of times. This chain connects TRBV29-1 to TRBJ2-5, with 7 bases matching TRBD2. Germline trimming cut 2 bases from V and 5 bases from J; bases unmatched to any gene: 11. The CDR3 loop spans 15 amino acids. Germline CDR1 and CDR2: SQVTM and ANQGSEA. CDR3 bases: TGCAGCGTTGAACCAGTTGCCGGGAGGAGGGAGACCCAGTACTTC. Its translation is CSVEPVAGRRETQYF.

In DNA, the CDR3 is TGCGCCAGCAGCTTGCAGGGGTACACAGATACGCAGTATTTT. This sequence encodes CASSLQGYTDTQYF. The chain is built from TRBV5-1 and TRBJ2-3; D possibly corresponds to TRBD1 (6 bases). V was clipped by 1 base and J by 2 bases, with 8 bases between them. The CDR3 sequence is 14 residues long. Germline V gene data show CDR1 as SGHRS and CDR2 as YFSETQ.

Only a few counts were recorded for this clonotype. The rearrangement links TRBV7-9 to TRBJ2-7; the D gene is possibly TRBD2 (6 bases). Trimming shortened V by 2 bases and J by 6 bases, and 17 bases separated the two germline ends. This CDR3 is 15 amino acids long. The germline V gene has CDR1 SEHNR and CDR2 FQNEAQ (reference sequence). The CDR3 spells CASSLWRLEMGEQYF. The CDR3 coding sequence is TGTGCCAGCAGCTTATGGCGACTAGAGATGGGCGAGCAGTACTTC.

This clonotype has only a few counts. The chain combines TRBV24-1 with TRBJ2-5, with D possibly being TRBD1 (6 bases). CDR1 and CDR2 (germline): KGHDR, SFDVKD. The V and J ends lost 3 bases and 0 bases respectively, with 10 bases between them. The CDR3 is 15 amino acids. CDR3 nucleotides: TGTGCCACCAGTGATCCGCAGGGGTACCAAGAGACCCAGTACTTC. It yields the protein CATSDPQGYQETQYF.

The V and J genes are TRBV6-5 and TRBJ2-1; 10 positions agree with TRBD2. Germline loops: CDR1 MNHEY, CDR2 SVGAGI. V trimming: 0 bases; J trimming: 8 bases; junction bases outside the gene matches: 7. CDR3 length: 16 residues. CDR3 DNA: TGTGCCAGCAGTTACTCAGCGGGAGGGGGGCAACATGAGCAGTTCTTC. Encoded protein: CASSYSAGGGQHEQFF.

The genes are TRBV9 and TRBJ2-1, with 9 bases that match TRBD1. Germline V gene lookup returns CDR1 SGDLS and CDR2 YYNGEE. J was trimmed by 5 bases and V by 0 bases; bases with no gene match: 3. The CDR3 loop spans 15 amino acids. Here the CDR3 reads CASSVVGQGHNEQFF. CDR3 sequence (DNA): TGTGCCAGCAGCGTAGTTGGACAGGGGCACAATGAGCAGTTCTTC.

This chain links TRBV12-3 or TRBV12-4 with TRBJ2-1; TRBD1 matches at 8 bases. J gave up 0 bases and V 5 bases, and 6 bases lay outside the gene matches. The CDR3 runs to 16 residues. The DNA of the CDR3 is TGTGCCAGCAGTCCCAGGGGGCAGGGCTCCTACAATGAGCAGTTCTTC. It is translated as CASSPRGQGSYNEQFF.

This chain links TRBV7-8 with TRBJ2-1, with 7 bases aligning to TRBD2. V shed 5 bases and J 0 bases; nucleotides not matched to a gene: 13. Germline CDR1 and CDR2: SGHVS and FQNEAQ. The CDR3 extends over 18 amino acids. In nucleotides, the CDR3 is TGTGCCAGCAGCCCCCCCGGGGGGATCCGTAGCTCCTACAATGAGCAGTTCTTC. This gives the protein CASSPPGGIRSSYNEQFF.

In its sample, this clonotype was seen a few times. This rearrangement joins TRBV28 to TRBJ1-6, with 7 nucleotides matching TRBD1. Losses at the gene ends were 5 bases for V and 1 base for J; bases not matched to a gene: 8. The CDR3 length is 17 residues. Germline CDR1 MDHEN, CDR2 SYDVKM. DNA for the CDR3: TGTGCCAGCAGTATCCACAGGGGAGGATCCTATAATTCACCCCTCCACTTT. It is translated as CASSIHRGGSYNSPLHF.

The chain employs TRBV7-3 and TRBJ2-1; no firm D call. The V gene lost 0 bases and the J gene lost 6 bases, with 9 bases spanning the gap. CDR3 length: 14 amino acids. Germline V gene data show CDR1 as SGHTA and CDR2 as FQGTGA. The CDR3 sequence: CASSLTVTTNEQFF. CDR3 nucleotide sequence: TGTGCCAGCAGCTTAACGGTAACTACCAATGAGCAGTTCTTC. Together with reference TRBV7-3 and TRBJ2-1, the CDR3 gives the full variable domain: GAGVSQTPSNKVTEKGKYVELRCDPISGHTALYWYRQSLGQGPEFLIYFQGTGAADDSGLPNDRFFAVRPEGSVSTLKIQRTERGDSAVYLCASSLTVTTNEQFFGPGTRLTVL.

The V and J genes are TRBV12-3 or TRBV12-4 and TRBJ2-3, with 7 bases fitting TRBD2. With 6 bases clipped from V and 0 bases from J, the junction kept 9 bases outside the gene matches. The CDR3 runs to 16 residues. The CDR3 sequence: CASSPGLIPSTDTQYF. In DNA form, the CDR3 reads TGTGCCAGCAGCCCGGGACTAATTCCTAGCACAGATACGCAGTATTTT.